Following are 5 T cell receptor beta chains from one sample sequenced in a study of CD8 T cells in ankylosing spondylitis (TCRdb year 2017). The full study reports these points: A TCR beta motif of about 8 highly homologous amino acid variants appeared characteristic of blood from ankylosing spondylitis patients.

These receptors have no known antigen. The library was prepared using 5' RACE. Reads for this sample came from an Illumina HiSeq 2500. Using fastp at Q25 and MiXCR, TCRdb reprocessed the public reads and kept productive beta chains. Each record represents a unique CDR3 protein, reported with the most common genes and DNA among its rows. This sample lists about 480,000 distinct CDR3 sequences; roughly 17% were detected once. The ten largest clones capture approximately 0.97% of the sample. The sample was blood, either unsorted or a sorted T cell fraction (not recorded which). The origin of the receptors is a male donor with ankylosing spondylitis.

This clonotype turned up a few times. The chain employs TRBV5-1 and TRBJ1-1; D call uncertain. The length of the CDR3 is 14 residues. Germline assignment: CDR1 SGHRS and CDR2 YFSETQ. V was clipped by 4 bases and J by 3 bases, with 13 bases between them. CDR3 loop: CASSQNAGYTEAFF. CDR3 nucleotides: TGCGCCAGCAGCCAAAATGCGGGGTACACTGAAGCTTTCTTT. The whole variable domain, remainder taken from reference TRBV5-1 and TRBJ1-1, is KAGVTQTPRYLIKTRGQQVTLSCSPISGHRSVSWYQQTPGQGLQFLFEYFSETQRNKGNFPGRFSGRQFSNSRSEMNVSTLELGDSALYLCASSQNAGYTEAFFGQGTRLTVV.

The chain couples TRBV6-1 to TRBJ1-1; no firm D call. The CDR3 covers 13 residues. CDR1 is MNHNS, CDR2 SASEGT, per germline. Between the trimmed V and J ends, which lost 5 bases and 5 bases, there was a span of 12 bases. The CDR3 region has the DNA TGTGCCAGCAGTCGGGTCCCGGCGACTGAAGCTTTCTTT. Protein product: CASSRVPATEAFF.

This clonotype appeared many times. The chain recombines TRBV12-3 or TRBV12-4 with TRBJ2-7; D is ambiguous. The CDR3 consists of 12 residues. The V gene lost 5 bases and the J gene lost 3 bases, with 8 bases spanning the gap. The CDR3 is CASSHRNYEQYF. The DNA for the CDR3 is TGTGCCAGCAGTCACAGAAACTACGAGCAGTACTTC.

This clonotype has a handful of counts. The V gene is TRBV5-1, the J gene TRBJ2-1, with 8 nucleotides matching TRBD1. The CDR3 has 16 residues. V lost 0 bases and J lost 3; bases outside the gene matches: 5. Germline loops: CDR1 SGHRS, CDR2 YFSETQ. Here the CDR3 DNA reads TGCGCCAGCAGCTTGGAATTGGGACAGGTCTACAATGAGCAGTTCTTC. Translating gives CASSLELGQVYNEQFF. Drawing the rest from reference TRBV5-1 and TRBJ2-1, the complete variable domain is KAGVTQTPRYLIKTRGQQVTLSCSPISGHRSVSWYQQTPGQGLQFLFEYFSETQRNKGNFPGRFSGRQFSNSRSEMNVSTLELGDSALYLCASSLELGQVYNEQFFGPGTRLTVL.

The chain is built from TRBV12-3 or TRBV12-4 and TRBJ2-3; tentative D call: TRBD2 (5 bases). The length of the CDR3 is 13 residues. The germline V and J ends were trimmed by 3 bases and 3 bases, with 7 bases remaining between them. CDR3 sequence (DNA): TGTGCCAGCAGTTTCGGGGATACAGATACGCAGTATTTT. Translation: CASSFGDTDTQYF.